This T cell receptor (beta chain) came from a study of T cells in Graves' hyperthyroidism and ophthalmopathy. Broader study findings: Ophthalmopathy was separated from stable hyperthyroidism by a 13 V-J model. Model-based prediction identified ophthalmopathy a median 6.5 months prior to its onset.

On this clonotype itself: Antigen specificity is unknown.

Germline values: CDR1 SGDLS, CDR2 YYNGEE. Trimming removed 3 bases from V and 2 bases from J, with 15 bases in between. The CDR3 consists of 15 residues. It was RNA transcripts that yielded the amplified TCR beta CDR3 regions. During a first-round RT-PCR of the TCR CDR3, the HTBI primer set was used. TCRdb recomputed calls from the multiplex PCR reads with MiXCR, one row per CDR3 protein. The table lists about half a million distinct CDR3 sequences, about 20% of them singletons, with under 55% in the top ten. The V call is TRBV9, the J call TRBJ2-7; D is perhaps TRBD1 (7 bases). The sequenced sample consisted of blood. The sequence derives from a woman in her seventies with Graves' ophthalmopathy. CDR3 coding DNA: TGTGCCAGCAGCGGGGAAGGCGGGACAGCCTACGAGCAGTACTTC. Protein product: CASSGEGGTAYEQYF.